This TCR beta chain is drawn from a study of blood T cell repertoires in COVID-19. With V trimmed by 6 bases and J by 8 bases, 15 bases remained unmatched. Germline V gene lookup returns CDR1 MDHEN and CDR2 SYDVKM. This CDR3 is 15 amino acids long. Using immunoSEQ multiplex PCR, the repertoire was profiled, and TCRdb retains in-frame clones only, with some absent. Of over 150,000 clones listed, approximately 79% are singletons. The rearrangement links TRBV28 to TRBJ1-2; 7 bases agree with TRBD1. The receptor was derived from a woman between 65 and 79 years old in a cohort exposed to, infected with or recovered from COVID-19 (not recorded which). Input material: PBMCs or T cells enriched from blood (not recorded which). The DNA of the CDR3 is TGTGCCAGCAGCCTGGGACAGCCTATTTCTAACGGCTACACCTTC. It is translated as CASSLGQPISNGYTF.